The source of this T cell receptor (beta chain) is a study of shared clonotypes between healthy human individuals. A CD45RA+ naive subset and a CD45RA-negative memory subset were split from CD4+ cells. The germline CDR1 and CDR2 sequences are LNHDA and SQIVND (reference sequence). The CDR3 is made up of 14 amino acids. V lost 6 bases and J 4 bases, leaving 15 bases between the germline ends. The authors ran the assay at deep level. Profiled with immunoSEQ multiplex PCR; TCRdb holds only in-frame clones, not every one. The table lists about a million clones, more than 75% of them singletons. The V gene is TRBV19, the J gene TRBJ1-1; D is possibly TRBD1 (6 bases). The sample was memory CD4+ T cells sorted from blood. Noted subset: CD45RA-negative fraction. The sequence was collected from a man aged 18 to 30 in good health. This chain's CDR3 is CASRKIQGTTEAFF. The CDR3 nucleotides are TGTGCCAGTAGAAAAATACAGGGAACCACTGAAGCTTTCTTT.